A selection of T cell receptor beta chains follows, all from one sample in a study of T cell repertoires in cytomegalovirus infection. TCRdb redid the calling of the reads with MiXCR, one entry per CDR3 protein. The sample lists hundreds of thousands of distinct CDR3 sequences; roughly a third were seen once. The antigens for these receptors are not known. The material sequenced was cultured PBMCs, taken from culture after CMV antigen stimulation. The origin of the receptors is a human donor in good health (CMV status not recorded). Some clones in this sample may be carry-over from other donors' samples. CDR3s include the opening cysteine and the closing phenylalanine or tryptophan. Fields, in order: CDR3 protein, CDR3 DNA, clone size, D gene, J gene, V gene. D genes are given only for firm matches. Clone size is shown for a subset of rows, as once, few, many or a class of expanded clone.

CDR3aa: CSARDALLNGYTF
CDR3nt: TGCAGTGCTAGAGATGCCCTCCTGAATGGCTACACCTTC
abundance: few
d_gene: NA
j_gene: TRBJ1-2
v_gene: TRBV20-1

CDR3aa: CASSHGRTDTQYF
CDR3nt: TGCGCCAGCAGCCATGGAAGGACAGATACGCAGTATTTT
abundance: NA
d_gene: NA
j_gene: TRBJ2-3
v_gene: TRBV4-1

CDR3aa: CASSQGHGDEKLFF
CDR3nt: TGTGCCAGCAGTCAGGGCCACGGGGATGAAAAACTGTTTTTT
abundance: few
d_gene: NA
j_gene: TRBJ1-4
v_gene: TRBV12-3/TRBV12-4

CDR3aa: CASSSGSRQQYF
CDR3nt: TGTGCCAGCAGCTCTGGATCTCGCCAGCAGTACTTC
abundance: NA
d_gene: NA
j_gene: TRBJ2-7
v_gene: TRBV5-6

CDR3aa: CASSSYLETALSTGNTIYF
CDR3nt: TGTGCCAGCAGCTCCTACCTTGAGACAGCGTTATCGACTGGAAACACCATATATTTT
abundance: few
d_gene: NA
j_gene: TRBJ1-3
v_gene: TRBV11-2

CDR3aa: CASRQQRDYGYTF
CDR3nt: TGTGCCAGCAGGCAGCAACGGGACTATGGCTACACCTTC
abundance: few
d_gene: NA
j_gene: TRBJ1-2
v_gene: TRBV12-3/TRBV12-4

CDR3aa: CASNPDRRNQPQHF
CDR3nt: TGTGCCAGCAACCCGGACAGGCGCAATCAGCCCCAGCATTTT
abundance: NA
d_gene: TRBD1
j_gene: TRBJ1-5
v_gene: TRBV28

CDR3aa: CASSPGISGRANSNEQFF
CDR3nt: TGTGCCAGCAGCCCTGGGATTAGCGGGAGGGCCAATAGCAATGAGCAGTTCTTC
abundance: few
d_gene: TRBD2
j_gene: TRBJ2-1
v_gene: TRBV3-1

CDR3aa: CASSQVPTGGYTF
CDR3nt: TGTGCCAGCAGCCAAGTACCGACTGGGGGCTACACCTTC
abundance: NA
d_gene: NA
j_gene: TRBJ1-2
v_gene: TRBV3-1

CDR3aa: CASSVYIGQGGNSPLHF
CDR3nt: TGTGCCAGCAGCGTATACATTGGACAGGGAGGGAACTCACCCCTCCACTTT
abundance: few
d_gene: TRBD1
j_gene: TRBJ1-6
v_gene: TRBV28

CDR3aa: CASSPRRSYNEQFF
CDR3nt: TGTGCCAGCAGCCCCCGGCGGTCCTACAATGAGCAGTTCTTC
abundance: many
d_gene: NA
j_gene: TRBJ2-1
v_gene: TRBV7-2

CDR3aa: CASSALQGASGYTF
CDR3nt: TGTGCCAGCAGCGCGTTACAGGGGGCGAGTGGCTACACCTTC
abundance: NA
d_gene: TRBD1
j_gene: TRBJ1-2
v_gene: TRBV9

CDR3aa: CASTQGTGGSYYNEQFF
CDR3nt: TGTGCCAGCACTCAAGGGACCGGCGGGAGCTACTACAATGAGCAGTTCTTC
abundance: NA
d_gene: TRBD2
j_gene: TRBJ2-1
v_gene: TRBV19

CDR3aa: CASSRAGTGAYEQYF
CDR3nt: TGTGCCAGCAGCCGCGCAGGGACAGGGGCGTACGAGCAGTACTTC
abundance: NA
d_gene: TRBD1
j_gene: TRBJ2-7
v_gene: TRBV6-2/TRBV6-3

CDR3aa: CAKCPSRLRGGLNISYEQYF
CDR3nt: TGTGCCAAATGCCCAAGTAGACTCCGAGGTGGCCTCAACATCTCCTACGAGCAGTACTTC
abundance: NA
d_gene: NA
j_gene: TRBJ2-7
v_gene: TRBV27

CDR3aa: CASSLRGSPKLADTPTGELFF
CDR3nt: TGTGCCAGCAGCTTACGGGGATCCCCTAAACTAGCGGACACACCCACCGGGGAGCTGTTTTTT
abundance: NA
d_gene: TRBD2
j_gene: TRBJ2-2
v_gene: TRBV7-9

CDR3aa: CASATGTGVREQYF
CDR3nt: TGTGCCAGCGCGACCGGGACAGGCGTCCGCGAGCAGTACTTC
abundance: few
d_gene: TRBD1
j_gene: TRBJ2-7
v_gene: TRBV27

CDR3aa: CASSLEGGLGPVGNEQFF
CDR3nt: TGTGCCAGCAGCTTAGAAGGGGGCTTGGGCCCGGTAGGCAATGAGCAGTTCTTC
abundance: few
d_gene: TRBD1
j_gene: TRBJ2-1
v_gene: TRBV7-2

CDR3aa: CASSYRDSGQPQHF
CDR3nt: TGTGCCAGCAGTTACCGGGACAGTGGTCAGCCCCAGCATTTT
abundance: once
d_gene: TRBD1
j_gene: TRBJ1-5
v_gene: TRBV27

CDR3aa: CASKSQGAVNIQYF
CDR3nt: TGTGCCAGCAAGTCACAGGGGGCCGTAAACATTCAGTACTTC
abundance: few
d_gene: TRBD1
j_gene: TRBJ2-4
v_gene: TRBV27

CDR3aa: CASTTRRVPGANVLTF
CDR3nt: TGTGCCAGCACCACACGGCGAGTTCCTGGGGCCAACGTCCTGACTTTC
abundance: NA
d_gene: NA
j_gene: TRBJ2-6
v_gene: TRBV7-8

CDR3aa: CASRRGIGNQPQHF
CDR3nt: TGTGCCAGCAGGAGGGGGATAGGAAATCAGCCCCAGCATTTT
abundance: few
d_gene: NA
j_gene: TRBJ1-5
v_gene: TRBV28

CDR3aa: CASSLGRRGGDNEQFF
CDR3nt: TGTGCCAGCAGCTTAGGGCGGAGGGGAGGCGACAATGAGCAGTTCTTC
abundance: few
d_gene: NA
j_gene: TRBJ2-1
v_gene: TRBV7-2

CDR3aa: CASRTRANYGYTF
CDR3nt: TGTGCCAGCAGAACCCGGGCTAACTATGGCTACACCTTC
abundance: NA
d_gene: NA
j_gene: TRBJ1-2
v_gene: TRBV5-3

CDR3aa: CATSLITGGQPQHF
CDR3nt: TGTGCCACCAGCCTGATTACAGGGGGTCAGCCCCAGCATTTT
abundance: NA
d_gene: TRBD1
j_gene: TRBJ1-5
v_gene: TRBV15

CDR3aa: CASSYSSGDYEQFF
CDR3nt: TGTGCCAGCAGTTACTCTAGCGGGGACTATGAGCAGTTCTTC
abundance: few
d_gene: TRBD2
j_gene: TRBJ2-1
v_gene: TRBV6-2/TRBV6-3

CDR3aa: CASSQELAGDTQYF
CDR3nt: TGCGCCAGCAGCCAAGAACTAGCGGGAGATACGCAGTATTTT
abundance: NA
d_gene: TRBD2
j_gene: TRBJ2-3
v_gene: TRBV4-3

CDR3aa: CASSLAWGDPGYTF
CDR3nt: TGTGCCAGCAGCTTAGCGTGGGGGGATCCTGGCTACACCTTC
abundance: few
d_gene: NA
j_gene: TRBJ1-2
v_gene: TRBV7-2

CDR3aa: CASPPSSYEQYF
CDR3nt: TGTGCCAGCCCCCCATCCTCCTACGAGCAGTACTTC
abundance: NA
d_gene: NA
j_gene: TRBJ2-7
v_gene: TRBV6-1

CDR3aa: CASSSPITTGFSSPLHF
CDR3nt: TGTGCCAGCAGCTCTCCAATCACGACAGGGTTCAGCTCACCCCTCCACTTT
abundance: NA
d_gene: TRBD1
j_gene: TRBJ1-6
v_gene: TRBV7-9

CDR3aa: CASSLRGGDRPYNEQFF
CDR3nt: TGTGCCAGCAGCTTACGGGGCGGGGACAGACCTTACAATGAGCAGTTCTTC
abundance: many
d_gene: NA
j_gene: TRBJ2-1
v_gene: TRBV7-2

CDR3aa: CASSSSYVTDTQYF
CDR3nt: TGCGCCAGCAGCTCCAGCTATGTCACAGATACGCAGTATTTT
abundance: NA
d_gene: NA
j_gene: TRBJ2-3
v_gene: TRBV5-1

CDR3aa: CASSLDGTANSPLHF
CDR3nt: TGTGCCAGCAGTTTAGATGGGACAGCTAATTCACCCCTCCACTTT
abundance: NA
d_gene: TRBD1
j_gene: TRBJ1-6
v_gene: TRBV12-3/TRBV12-4

CDR3aa: CASSLRGQGRGEDTQYF
CDR3nt: TGTGCCAGCAGCTTACGCGGACAGGGCCGAGGAGAGGATACGCAGTATTTT
abundance: many
d_gene: TRBD1
j_gene: TRBJ2-3
v_gene: TRBV7-2

CDR3aa: CASTRGQLDTEAFF
CDR3nt: TGCGCCAGCACCCGGGGCCAGTTGGACACTGAAGCTTTCTTT
abundance: NA
d_gene: NA
j_gene: TRBJ1-1
v_gene: TRBV5-1

CDR3aa: CASSQGSLREQFF
CDR3nt: TGCGCCAGCAGCCAGGGGTCGTTACGGGAGCAGTTCTTC
abundance: few
d_gene: NA
j_gene: TRBJ2-1
v_gene: TRBV4-1

CDR3aa: CASMTYRDKIDYNSPLHF
CDR3nt: TGTGCCAGCATGACCTACCGGGACAAAATCGACTATAATTCACCCCTCCACTTT
abundance: few
d_gene: NA
j_gene: TRBJ1-6
v_gene: TRBV6-2/TRBV6-3

CDR3aa: CASGLRLAGGPASYEQYF
CDR3nt: TGTGCTAGTGGTTTGCGACTAGCGGGAGGGCCCGCTTCCTACGAGCAGTACTTC
abundance: NA
d_gene: TRBD2
j_gene: TRBJ2-7
v_gene: TRBV12-5

CDR3aa: CASSLSGEMGTEAFF
CDR3nt: TGTGCCAGCTCATTGTCTGGGGAGATGGGCACTGAAGCTTTCTTT
abundance: NA
d_gene: NA
j_gene: TRBJ1-1
v_gene: TRBV18

CDR3aa: CASSSRATRTQYF
CDR3nt: TGTGCCAGCAGCTCCCGGGCCACTCGAACCCAGTACTTC
abundance: few
d_gene: NA
j_gene: TRBJ2-5
v_gene: TRBV7-6

CDR3aa: CASSSVALRQETQYF
CDR3nt: TGTGCCAGCAGCTCGGTAGCTTTACGGCAAGAGACCCAGTACTTC
abundance: NA
d_gene: NA
j_gene: TRBJ2-5
v_gene: TRBV5-4

CDR3aa: CASSPPGQGRGTEAFF
CDR3nt: TGTGCCAGCTCACCACCGGGCCAGGGGAGGGGTACTGAAGCTTTCTTT
abundance: NA
d_gene: NA
j_gene: TRBJ1-1
v_gene: TRBV18

CDR3aa: CASSLGRLNSPLHF
CDR3nt: TGTGCCAGCAGCTTAGGTCGGCTTAATTCACCCCTCCACTTT
abundance: NA
d_gene: NA
j_gene: TRBJ1-6
v_gene: TRBV7-2

CDR3aa: CASSDRQPSYNEQFF
CDR3nt: TGTGCCAGCAGCGATCGGCAGCCCTCCTACAATGAGCAGTTCTTC
abundance: many
d_gene: NA
j_gene: TRBJ2-1
v_gene: TRBV7-8

CDR3aa: CSAKKPLAKNIQYF
CDR3nt: TGCAGTGCCAAAAAGCCTCTAGCCAAAAACATTCAGTACTTC
abundance: NA
d_gene: NA
j_gene: TRBJ2-4
v_gene: TRBV20-1

CDR3aa: CASGREQNYEQYF
CDR3nt: TGTGCCAGCGGCCGGGAACAGAATTACGAGCAGTACTTC
abundance: NA
d_gene: NA
j_gene: TRBJ2-7
v_gene: TRBV6-5

CDR3aa: CASSDGLGGSNQPQHF
CDR3nt: TGTGCCAGCAGTGACGGACTAGGGGGGAGCAATCAGCCCCAGCATTTT
abundance: once
d_gene: NA
j_gene: TRBJ1-5
v_gene: TRBV2

CDR3aa: CASATSHSWNYEQYF
CDR3nt: TGTGCCAGCGCAACTAGTCACTCCTGGAATTACGAGCAGTACTTC
abundance: many
d_gene: NA
j_gene: TRBJ2-7
v_gene: TRBV6-2/TRBV6-3

CDR3aa: CASSEGTSGRADEQFF
CDR3nt: TGTGCCAGTAGTGAAGGAACTAGCGGGAGGGCGGATGAGCAGTTCTTC
abundance: NA
d_gene: TRBD2
j_gene: TRBJ2-1
v_gene: TRBV19

CDR3aa: CASSLYRVPSGELFF
CDR3nt: TGTGCCAGCAGCCTTTACAGGGTCCCCTCCGGGGAGCTGTTTTTT
abundance: few
d_gene: NA
j_gene: TRBJ2-2
v_gene: TRBV7-2

CDR3aa: CASSLDRTAINSNQPQHF
CDR3nt: TGTGCCAGCAGTTTAGACAGAACTGCTATTAATAGCAATCAGCCCCAGCATTTT
abundance: NA
d_gene: NA
j_gene: TRBJ1-5
v_gene: TRBV12-3/TRBV12-4

CDR3aa: CASSRQGAANEKLFF
CDR3nt: TGTGCCAGCAGCAGACAGGGGGCTGCTAATGAAAAACTGTTTTTT
abundance: few
d_gene: TRBD1
j_gene: TRBJ1-4
v_gene: TRBV11-2

CDR3aa: CSARDFVRQTEAFF
CDR3nt: TGCAGTGCTAGAGATTTTGTTCGGCAGACCGAAGCTTTCTTT
abundance: many
d_gene: NA
j_gene: TRBJ1-1
v_gene: TRBV20-1

CDR3aa: CASNMGVAGHPQFF
CDR3nt: TGTGCCAGCAACATGGGGGTAGCGGGACATCCCCAGTTCTTC
abundance: NA
d_gene: TRBD2
j_gene: TRBJ2-1
v_gene: TRBV9

CDR3aa: CASTKRWDRGGYTF
CDR3nt: TGTGCCAGCACCAAACGTTGGGACAGGGGTGGCTACACCTTC
abundance: NA
d_gene: TRBD1
j_gene: TRBJ1-2
v_gene: TRBV6-1

CDR3aa: CASSLVGGEANQPQHF
CDR3nt: TGTGCCAGCAGCTTAGTTGGAGGTGAGGCGAATCAGCCCCAGCATTTT
abundance: many
d_gene: NA
j_gene: TRBJ1-5
v_gene: TRBV7-2

CDR3aa: CASGPPRGTSSYNEQFF
CDR3nt: TGTGCTAGTGGTCCCCCACGGGGCACTAGCTCCTACAATGAGCAGTTCTTC
abundance: NA
d_gene: NA
j_gene: TRBJ2-1
v_gene: TRBV12-5

CDR3aa: CATGGVFSGANVLTF
CDR3nt: TGTGCAACAGGAGGTGTTTTCTCTGGGGCCAACGTCCTGACTTTC
abundance: few
d_gene: NA
j_gene: TRBJ2-6
v_gene: TRBV19